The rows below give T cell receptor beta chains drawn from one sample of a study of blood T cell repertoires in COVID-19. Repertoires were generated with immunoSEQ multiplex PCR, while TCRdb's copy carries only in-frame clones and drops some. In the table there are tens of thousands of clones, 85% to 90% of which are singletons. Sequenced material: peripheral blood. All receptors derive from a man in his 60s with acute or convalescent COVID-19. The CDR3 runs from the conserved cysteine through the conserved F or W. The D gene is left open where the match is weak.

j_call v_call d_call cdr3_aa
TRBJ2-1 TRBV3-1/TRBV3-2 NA CASSRTGTNYNEQFF
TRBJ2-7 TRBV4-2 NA CASSQDLRDYEQYF
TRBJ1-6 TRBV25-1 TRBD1 CASSESDRENSPLHF
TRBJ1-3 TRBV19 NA CASSTDGGSGNTIYF
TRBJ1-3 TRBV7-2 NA CASSFITGSVSGNTIYF
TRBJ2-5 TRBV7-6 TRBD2 CASSLRRVAGVASQETQYF
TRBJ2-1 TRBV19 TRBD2 CASRNSGVYNEQFF
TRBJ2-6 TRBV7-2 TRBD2 CASSLSGGASGANVLTF
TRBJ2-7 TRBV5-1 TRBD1 CASSQGQASYEQYF
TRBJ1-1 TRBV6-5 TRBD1 CASRKDRERTEAFF
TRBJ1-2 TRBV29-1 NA CSVEGADGYTF
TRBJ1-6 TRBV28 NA CASSLLPGYNSPLHF
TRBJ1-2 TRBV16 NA CASSPGAASNYGYTF
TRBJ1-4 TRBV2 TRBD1 CASMNRDRGLVTNEKLFF
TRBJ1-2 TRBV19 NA CASSRFGFGRDSSKSYGYTF
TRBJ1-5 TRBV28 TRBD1 CASRQPGQGGNQPQHF
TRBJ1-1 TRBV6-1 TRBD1 CASSESGTGYTEAFF
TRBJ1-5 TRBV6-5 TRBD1 CASRVDRDQPQHF
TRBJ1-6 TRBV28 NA CASSFTGLDSPLHF
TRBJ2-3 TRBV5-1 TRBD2 CASSLLAGISTDTQYF
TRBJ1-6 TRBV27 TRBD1 CASSFSGQNSPLHF
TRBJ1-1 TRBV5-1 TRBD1 CASSQRTGRLITEAFF
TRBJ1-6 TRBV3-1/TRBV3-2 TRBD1 CASSIRQGPFPNSPLHF
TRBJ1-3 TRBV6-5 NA CASSYSLGNTIYF
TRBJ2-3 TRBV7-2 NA CASSQGEGPDTQYF
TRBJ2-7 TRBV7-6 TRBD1 CASSLVRTGSDEQYF